Each of the 21 T cell receptor beta chains below was sequenced from the same sample in a study of cytomegalovirus exposure and HLA in healthy donors. Primers included in the PCR were 60 Vbeta and 13 Jbeta primers. TCRdb's copy holds only in-frame clones and misses some; the assay was immunoSEQ multiplex PCR. The table has approximately 100,000 clones, 75% to 80% seen once. Sequenced: PBMCs. These receptors came from a woman aged 40 to 50 in good health and CMV-seropositive.

There are a few counts of this clone. J is TRBJ1-4 and V is TRBV30; D is unclear. CDR3 length: 13 amino acids. Trimming pared 8 bases from V and 5 bases from J, leaving 15 bases between. Germline V CDR1 and CDR2: GTSNPN, SVGIG (reference sequence). The CDR3 DNA sequence: TGTGCCACATCCTCCCAAGTCAATGAAAAACTGTTTTTT. It translates to CATSSQVNEKLFF.

The chain combines TRBV15 with TRBJ2-7; 8 bases align to TRBD1. This CDR3 spans 14 amino acids. Germline V gives CDR1 LNHNV, CDR2 YYDKDF (reference sequence). The trim removed 4 bases at V and 2 bases at J, leaving 4 bases unmatched. The CDR3 region is CATSMGQETYEQYF. The CDR3, as DNA: TGTGCCACCAGCATGGGACAGGAGACCTACGAGCAGTACTTC.

The genes are TRBV11-2 and TRBJ2-2, with D possibly TRBD1 on 5 matching bases. This CDR3 contains 13 residues. Germline values: CDR1 SGHAT, CDR2 FQNNGV. The germline V and J ends were trimmed by 8 bases and 6 bases, with 13 bases remaining between them. The chain's CDR3 is CASRLVRAGELFF. CDR3 sequence (DNA): TGTGCCAGCCGATTGGTCAGGGCCGGGGAGCTGTTTTTT.

The CDR3: CASSSVAGSKDTQYF. CDR3 DNA: TGTGCCAGCAGCTCAGTAGCGGGGTCAAAAGATACGCAGTATTTT. This rearrangement joins TRBV7-9 to TRBJ2-3, with TRBD2 matching over 8 bases. CDR3 length: 15 residues. CDR1 and CDR2 (germline): SEHNR, FQNEAQ (reference sequence). V was pared by 4 bases and J by 5 bases, with 8 bases of the junction left unmatched.

The chain recombines TRBV19 with TRBJ1-2; TRBD1 agrees at 7 bases. The length of the CDR3 is 13 residues. Losses at the gene ends were 6 bases for V and 2 bases for J; bases not matched to a gene: 3. Germline CDR1 is LNHDA and CDR2 is SQIVND (reference sequence). CDR3 residues: CASSKQGNYGYTF. The CDR3 DNA reads as TGTGCCAGTAGCAAACAGGGGAACTATGGCTACACCTTC.

The chain links TRBV27 to TRBJ1-5, with 9 nucleotides matching TRBD1. J gave up 6 bases and V 0 bases, and 3 bases lay outside the gene matches. The CDR3 runs 15 residues. CDR1 and CDR2 (germline): MNHEY, SMNVEV (reference sequence). The CDR3 nucleotides read TGTGCCAGCAGTTTATCTCGACAGGGGGGTCAGCCCCAGCATTTT. Protein: CASSLSRQGGQPQHF.

V is TRBV18 and J is TRBJ1-6; D is perhaps TRBD1 (5 bases). Per germline, CDR1 KGHSH and CDR2 LQKENI. Trimming removed 1 base at V and 7 bases at J, with 8 bases between. The CDR3 loop spans 14 amino acids. The CDR3 loop is CASSPRGENSPLHF. CDR3 bases: TGTGCCAGCTCACCACGGGGGGAGAATTCACCCCTCCACTTT.

This chain connects TRBV19 to TRBJ2-5; 12 nucleotides match TRBD2. Germline CDR1 reads LNHDA; CDR2 reads SQIVND (reference sequence). V was pared by 4 bases and J by 4 bases, with 7 bases of the junction left unmatched. The length of the CDR3 is 16 residues. The CDR3 DNA follows: TGTGCCAGTAGTAGCCCTAGCGGGGGGGCCAGAGAGACCCAGTACTTC. This translates into CASSSPSGGARETQYF.

CDR3 bases: TGTGCCAGCAGCTTAGGGGCCGGGACAGGATCCTATGGCTACACCTTC. Translating gives CASSLGAGTGSYGYTF. V gene TRBV13 combines with J gene TRBJ1-2; 8 bases fit TRBD1. The CDR3 spans 16 residues. The V and J ends lost 0 bases and 4 bases, in that order; junction bases with no gene match: 7. CDR1 PRHDT and CDR2 FYEKMQ come from the germline V gene (reference sequence).

The chain has TRBV4-2 and TRBJ1-5, with TRBD1 as a possible D gene (6 bases). V was pared by 2 bases and J by 8 bases, with 7 bases between. Germline assignment: CDR1 LGHNA and CDR2 YNFKEQ. This CDR3 comprises 12 residues. The chain's CDR3 is CASSQKGEPQHF. The DNA for the CDR3 is TGTGCCAGCAGCCAAAAGGGGGAGCCCCAGCATTTT.

This chain connects TRBV6-5 to TRBJ1-3; D is undetermined. The germline V gene encodes CDR1 MNHEY and CDR2 SVGAGI. The CDR3 spans 11 residues. V was clipped by 4 bases and J by 6 bases, with 4 bases between them. This chain's CDR3 is CASSSVNTIYF. The CDR3 region has the DNA TGTGCCAGCAGTTCGGTAAACACCATATATTTT.

This chain uses TRBV7-9 with TRBJ1-1; D unclear. The germline V gene encodes CDR1 SEHNR and CDR2 FQNEAQ (reference sequence). CDR3 size: 14 residues. V lost 7 bases to trimming and J lost 1 base, with 13 bases between them. The DNA of the CDR3 is TGTGCCAGCACCGAATTTCAGGAGAACACTGAAGCTTTCTTT. This encodes CASTEFQENTEAFF.

The chain joins TRBV19 to TRBJ2-5, with D tentatively TRBD1 (5 bases). The germline V gene encodes CDR1 LNHDA and CDR2 SQIVND (reference sequence). The CDR3 spans 15 residues. Trimming took 8 bases from V and 7 from J, leaving 23 bases between them. The CDR3 loop reads CASSAQGDRWGTQYF. The CDR3 DNA follows: TGTGCCAGTTCCGCTCAGGGCGATCGGTGGGGGACCCAGTACTTC.

The chain is built from TRBV10-1 and TRBJ2-3; D is ambiguous. The CDR3 covers 13 residues. Germline V gene sequence: CDR1 WNHNN, CDR2 SYGVQD (reference sequence). Trimming removed 2 bases at V and 2 bases at J, with 5 bases between. The chain's CDR3 is CASSEGPTDTQYF. Here the CDR3 DNA reads TGCGCCAGCAGTGAGGGCCCCACAGATACGCAGTATTTT.

The chain carries TRBV5-1 and TRBJ2-5; TRBD2 matches at 8 bases. V was pared by 4 bases and J by 7 bases, with 9 bases of the junction left unmatched. The CDR3 covers 14 residues. Germline V gene sequence: CDR1 SGHRS, CDR2 YFSETQ. CDR3 protein: CASSQGLEGGTQYF. The CDR3 DNA is TGCGCCAGCAGCCAGGGACTAGAAGGAGGGACCCAGTACTTC.

The chain is built from TRBV5-1 and TRBJ1-1; no definite D call. V dropped 0 bases and J dropped 1 base, with 13 bases sitting between them. Germline lookup yields CDR1 SGHRS and CDR2 YFSETQ. The CDR3 extends over 16 amino acids. CDR3 loop: CASSLDNRLRNTEAFF. The CDR3 nucleotides read TGCGCCAGCAGCTTGGATAATAGACTCCGGAACACTGAAGCTTTCTTT.

The chain is built from TRBV20-1 and TRBJ2-7; no reliable D call. Trimming removed 5 bases from V and 5 bases from J, with 10 bases in between. The length of the CDR3 is 11 residues. CDR1 and CDR2 from the germline V gene are DFQATT and SNEGSKA (reference sequence). This CDR3 is CSAEAEHEQYF. The CDR3 DNA is TGCAGTGCTGAGGCTGAGCACGAGCAGTACTTC.

This clone appeared a few times. The V call is TRBV9, the J call TRBJ1-1; D is undetermined. CDR1 and CDR2 (germline): SGDLS, YYNGEE. The CDR3 consists of 13 residues. Trimming removed 4 bases at V and 2 bases at J, with 9 bases between. Here the CDR3 reads CASSPQINTEAFF. The CDR3 DNA sequence: TGTGCCAGCAGCCCACAGATAAACACTGAAGCTTTCTTT.

This clone came up a few times. The V call is TRBV6-1, the J call TRBJ1-1, with D perhaps TRBD1 (5 bases). The V and J ends lost 10 bases and 1 base respectively, with 10 bases between them. This CDR3 spans 12 amino acids. Germline CDR1 is MNHNS and CDR2 is SASEGT. The CDR3 DNA follows: TGTGCCACCACGCAGGGGAACACTGAAGCTTTCTTT. This gives the protein CATTQGNTEAFF.

The chain has TRBV4-1 and TRBJ2-2, with D unresolved. Trimming shortened V by 1 base and J by 7 bases, and 10 bases separated the two germline ends. Germline CDR1 is MGHRA and CDR2 is YSYEKL. The CDR3 length is 14 residues. The CDR3 DNA is TGCGCCAGCAGCCAAGGGCTTCAGGTCGGGGAGCTGTTTTTT. This encodes CASSQGLQVGELFF.

This clone was seen only a few times. The chain recombines TRBV19 with TRBJ2-1; weak D call: TRBD1 (6 bases). The CDR3 runs to 11 residues. Deletions cut 3 bases from V and 10 bases from J, with 7 bases between. Germline CDR1 is LNHDA and CDR2 is SQIVND (reference sequence). CDR3 sequence reads: CASSIGTEQFF. CDR3 in DNA: TGTGCCAGTAGTATCGGGACAGAGCAGTTCTTC.